These T cell receptor beta chains were read from a single sample in a study of blood T cell repertoires in COVID-19. Some clones are missing from TCRdb's copy, which holds only in-frame ones; the method was immunoSEQ multiplex PCR. This table has under 300,000 clones, about 91% appearing once. Sequences were obtained from PBMCs or T cells enriched from blood (not recorded which). These receptor sequences come from a human donor in a cohort exposed to, infected with or recovered from COVID-19 (not recorded which). The donor label of this sample is uncertain. Both conserved end residues are part of each CDR3. The D gene is left open where the match is weak. The listing skips clone size in some rows; elsewhere it reads once, few, many or a size class.

J,D,V,size,CDR3,DNA
TRBJ1-2,.,TRBV5-4,.,CASSSNGGGTNYGYTF,TGTGCCAGCAGCTCGAACGGGGGAGGAACTAACTATGGCTACACCTTC
TRBJ1-4,TRBD1,TRBV30,once,CAWSRQGRRDEKLFF,TGTGCCTGGAGTCGACAGGGGCGCCGTGATGAAAAACTGTTTTTT
TRBJ1-2,.,TRBV30,.,CAWSVPFALADYGYTF,TGTGCCTGGAGTGTACCCTTTGCCCTGGCGGACTATGGCTACACCTTC
TRBJ1-4,TRBD1,TRBV9,.,CASSVGTGAREKLFF,TGTGCCAGCAGCGTAGGGACAGGGGCTAGAGAAAAACTGTTTTTT
TRBJ2-6,TRBD2,TRBV30,.,CAWRRWGGLSSGANVLTF,TGTGCCTGGAGACGATGGGGAGGGTTGAGCTCTGGGGCCAACGTCCTGACTTTC
TRBJ2-6,.,TRBV29-1,.,CSVESGGGGANVLTF,TGCAGCGTTGAGTCGGGGGGCGGTGGGGCCAACGTCCTGACTTTC
TRBJ2-1,.,TRBV24-1,.,CATSQGNNEQFF,TGTGCCACCAGTCAGGGGAACAATGAGCAGTTCTTC
TRBJ1-5,TRBD1,TRBV18,few,CASSPMGQSNQPQHF,TGTGCCAGCTCACCAATGGGACAGAGCAATCAGCCCCAGCATTTT
TRBJ1-2,.,TRBV11-2,.,CASSSGFSYGYTF,TGTGCCAGCAGTTCAGGGTTCAGCTATGGCTACACCTTC
TRBJ1-2,TRBD1,TRBV6-2/TRBV6-3,.,CASSHYRISGTGYGYTF,TGTGCCAGCAGCCATTACCGAATTTCCGGGACAGGATATGGCTACACCTTC
TRBJ1-1,TRBD1,TRBV7-3,few,CASKTTGDLAEAFF,TGTGCCAGCAAGACAACAGGGGATCTCGCTGAAGCTTTCTTT
TRBJ1-1,.,TRBV2,few,CARGRGGRSTEAFF,TGTGCCAGGGGGCGGGGAGGCCGATCCACTGAAGCTTTCTTT
TRBJ2-7,TRBD2,TRBV27,.,CASSLGGGMDEQYF,TGTGCCAGCAGTTTAGGCGGGGGGATGGACGAGCAGTACTTC
TRBJ2-7,TRBD1,TRBV5-1,once,CASSLAGTGFEQYF,TGCGCCAGCAGCTTAGCAGGGACAGGGTTCGAGCAGTACTTC
TRBJ1-1,.,TRBV18,once,CASSPITDTEAFF,TGTGCCAGCTCACCCATTACGGACACTGAAGCTTTCTTT
TRBJ1-3,.,TRBV6-1,.,CASSEAGGVRGNTIYF,TGTGCCAGCAGTGAAGCTGGCGGCGTGAGGGGAAACACCATATATTTT
TRBJ1-5,TRBD1,TRBV5-5,few,CASSLGTVGNQPQHF,TGTGCCAGCAGCCTCGGGACAGTAGGCAATCAGCCCCAGCATTTT
TRBJ1-2,.,TRBV5-1,few,CASSSPSGKISQSNYGYTF,TGCGCCAGCAGCTCACCGTCGGGGAAGATCTCACAATCTAACTATGGCTACACCTTC
TRBJ1-5,.,TRBV4-3,.,CASSPGQYSNQPQHF,TGCGCCAGCAGCCCGGGACAATATAGCAATCAGCCCCAGCATTTT
TRBJ1-4,.,TRBV18,.,CASSGATPHQLGSNEKLFF,TGTGCCAGCTCAGGAGCTACGCCCCATCAACTAGGGTCTAATGAAAAACTGTTTTTT
TRBJ1-4,TRBD1,TRBV5-4,.,CASSLDRVNEKLFF,TGTGCCAGCAGCCTGGACAGGGTAAATGAAAAACTGTTTTTT
TRBJ2-7,.,TRBV12-2,.,CASRWRDFPASSYEQYF,TGTGCAAGTCGCTGGAGGGACTTCCCGGCTAGCTCCTACGAGCAGTACTTC
TRBJ2-1,TRBD2,TRBV7-7,.,CASSLGSGGSSSYNEQFF,TGTGCCAGCAGCTTAGGTAGCGGGGGGTCTAGCTCCTACAATGAGCAGTTCTTC
TRBJ2-7,.,TRBV24-1,.,CATSDSRTGNEQYF,TGTGCCACCAGTGACTCCCGTACAGGGAACGAGCAGTACTTC
TRBJ1-3,TRBD1,TRBV30,.,CAWSRTGSTGNTIYF,TGTGCCTGGAGTCGGACAGGGTCGACTGGAAACACCATATATTTT
TRBJ1-2,.,TRBV18,.,CASSLQGDGYTF,TGTGCCAGCTCACTCCAGGGTGATGGCTACACCTTC
TRBJ2-3,.,TRBV7-3,.,CASSWGGYTDTQYF,TGTGCCAGCAGCTGGGGGGGCTACACAGATACGCAGTATTTT
TRBJ2-3,TRBD2,TRBV27,.,CASTTSVIDTQYF,TGTGCCAGCACGACTAGCGTGATAGATACGCAGTATTTT
TRBJ1-2,.,TRBV6-5,.,CASSYSLDRLQTF,TGTGCCAGCAGTTACTCCCTTGACAGGCTCCAGACCTTC
TRBJ2-5,.,TRBV30,.,CAWTWRARGDQYF,TGTGCCTGGACCTGGAGGGCTAGAGGGGACCAGTACTTC
TRBJ1-4,TRBD1,TRBV30,.,CAWSVGGGTNEKLFF,TGTGCCTGGAGTGTAGGAGGGGGCACTAATGAAAAACTGTTTTTT
TRBJ1-1,TRBD1,TRBV2,.,CAARQGRLTEAFF,TGTGCCGCGAGACAGGGTAGGCTAACTGAAGCTTTCTTT
TRBJ2-7,TRBD2,TRBV4-1,few,CASSQDAGKGLAVEQYF,TGCGCCAGCAGCCAAGATGCTGGGAAGGGACTAGCAGTCGAGCAGTACTTC
TRBJ1-2,.,TRBV2,.,CASSEDSRQSYGYTF,TGTGCCAGCAGTGAAGACAGTCGGCAGAGCTATGGCTACACCTTC
TRBJ2-5,TRBD1,TRBV5-4,.,CASSTKTGWGETQYF,TGTGCCAGCAGCACGAAGACAGGGTGGGGAGAGACCCAGTACTTC
TRBJ1-6,TRBD1,TRBV30,.,CAWSGQGESPLHF,TGTGCCTGGTCGGGACAGGGTGAATCACCCCTCCACTTT
TRBJ1-5,.,TRBV21-1,.,CASSPPPRLLIIPQHF,TGTGCCAGCAGCCCCCCTCCCAGACTCCTAATCATCCCCCAGCATTTT
TRBJ2-3,TRBD2,TRBV11-2,.,CASSTSGGGQYF,TGTGCCAGCAGCACCAGCGGGGGGGGGCAGTATTTT
TRBJ2-1,TRBD2,TRBV4-1,.,CASSQDPTGGRDEQFF,TGCGCCAGCAGCCAAGACCCTACGGGGGGTCGTGATGAGCAGTTCTTC
TRBJ2-2,.,TRBV24-1,.,CATSDGRGYTGELFF,TGTGCCACCAGTGATGGAAGGGGATACACCGGGGAGCTGTTTTTT
TRBJ1-2,TRBD1,TRBV7-8,once,CASSSSDRGSNYGYTF,TGTGCCAGCAGCTCATCGGACAGGGGATCTAACTATGGCTACACCTTC
TRBJ1-2,.,TRBV7-3,.,CASSFGPNYGYTF,TGTGCCAGCAGCTTCGGTCCTAACTATGGCTACACCTTC